This T cell receptor (beta chain) originates from a study of cytomegalovirus exposure and HLA in healthy donors. Broader study findings: It was reported that the classifier diagnosed cytomegalovirus status with high specificity and sensitivity in both the original and validation cohorts.

Regarding this clone: Its antigen remains unknown.

The PCR contained 60 Vbeta and 13 Jbeta primers. Assay: immunoSEQ multiplex PCR; the TCRdb copy retains only in-frame clones and omits some. Of 65,000 to 85,000 clones detected, nearly 80% appear once; the ten largest clones hold 8% to 9%. V shed 8 bases, J shed 5 bases, and the junction held 9 bases outside the gene matches. This CDR3 comprises 13 residues. Germline CDR1 is MDHEN and CDR2 is SYDVKM. V usage is TRBV28 and J usage is TRBJ2-7, with TRBD1 identical over 7 bases. The sequence was obtained from a middle-aged woman in good health and CMV-seropositive. Material: PBMCs. DNA of the CDR3: TGTGCCAGCGGACTCGACAGGGACGACGAGCAGTACTTC. Protein: CASGLDRDDEQYF.